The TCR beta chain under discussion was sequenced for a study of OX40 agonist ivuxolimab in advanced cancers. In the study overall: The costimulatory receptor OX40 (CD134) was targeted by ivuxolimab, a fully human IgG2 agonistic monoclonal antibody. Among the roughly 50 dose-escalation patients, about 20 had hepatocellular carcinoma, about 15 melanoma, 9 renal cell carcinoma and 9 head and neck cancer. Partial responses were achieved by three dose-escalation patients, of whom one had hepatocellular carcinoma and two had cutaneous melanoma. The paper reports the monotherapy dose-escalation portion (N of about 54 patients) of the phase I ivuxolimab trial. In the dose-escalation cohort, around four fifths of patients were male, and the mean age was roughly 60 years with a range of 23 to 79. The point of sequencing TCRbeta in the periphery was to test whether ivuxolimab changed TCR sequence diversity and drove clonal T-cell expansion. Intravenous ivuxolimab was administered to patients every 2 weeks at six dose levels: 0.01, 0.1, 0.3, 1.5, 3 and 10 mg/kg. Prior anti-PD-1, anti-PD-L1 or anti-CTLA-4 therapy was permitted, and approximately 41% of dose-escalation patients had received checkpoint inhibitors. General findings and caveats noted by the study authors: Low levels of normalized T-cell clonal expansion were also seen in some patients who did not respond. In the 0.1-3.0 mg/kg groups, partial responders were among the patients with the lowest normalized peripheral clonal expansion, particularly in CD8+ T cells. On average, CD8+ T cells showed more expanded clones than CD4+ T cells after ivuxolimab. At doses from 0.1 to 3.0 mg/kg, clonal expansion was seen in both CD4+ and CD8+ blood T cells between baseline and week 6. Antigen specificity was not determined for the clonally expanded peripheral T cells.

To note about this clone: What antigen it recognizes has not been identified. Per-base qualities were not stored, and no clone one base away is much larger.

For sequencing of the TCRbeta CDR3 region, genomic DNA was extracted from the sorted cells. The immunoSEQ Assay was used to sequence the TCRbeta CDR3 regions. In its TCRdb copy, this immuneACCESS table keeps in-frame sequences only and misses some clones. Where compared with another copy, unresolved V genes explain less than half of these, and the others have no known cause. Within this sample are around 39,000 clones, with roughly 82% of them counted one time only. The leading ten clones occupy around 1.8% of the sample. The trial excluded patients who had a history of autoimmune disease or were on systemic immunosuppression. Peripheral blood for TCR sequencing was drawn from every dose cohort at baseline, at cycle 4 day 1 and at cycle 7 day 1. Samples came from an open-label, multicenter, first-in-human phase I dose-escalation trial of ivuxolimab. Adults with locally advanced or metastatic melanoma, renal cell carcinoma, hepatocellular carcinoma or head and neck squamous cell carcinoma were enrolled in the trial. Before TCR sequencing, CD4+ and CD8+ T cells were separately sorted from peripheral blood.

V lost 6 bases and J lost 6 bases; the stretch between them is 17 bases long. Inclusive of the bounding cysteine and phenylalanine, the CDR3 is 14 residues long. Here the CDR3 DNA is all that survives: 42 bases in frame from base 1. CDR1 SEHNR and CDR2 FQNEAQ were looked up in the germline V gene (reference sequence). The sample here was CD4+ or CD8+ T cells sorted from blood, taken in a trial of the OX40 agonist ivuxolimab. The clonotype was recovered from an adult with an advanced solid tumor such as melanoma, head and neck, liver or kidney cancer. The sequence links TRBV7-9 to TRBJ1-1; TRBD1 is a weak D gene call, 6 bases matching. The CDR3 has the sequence CASRPYQGRAEAFF. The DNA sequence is TGTGCCAGCAGACCTTACCAGGGGCGGGCTGAAGCTTTCTTT.